Listed below are T cell receptor beta chains from one sample, sequenced in a study of shared clonotypes between healthy human individuals. TCRdb's copy holds only in-frame clones and misses some; the assay was immunoSEQ multiplex PCR. This table holds more than 2 million clones, approximately 94% found once. The sample comprised naive CD4+ T cells sorted from blood. The receptors here all came from a young man in good health. CDR3s include the opening cysteine and the closing phenylalanine or tryptophan. D genes are given only for firm matches.

TRBV7-9	TRBJ2-7	NA	CASSLEAGPRVYEQYF
TRBV2	TRBJ2-5	TRBD1	CASSQGDVQTQYF
TRBV10-3	TRBJ1-1	NA	CAISGTNMNTEAFF
TRBV7-3	TRBJ1-1	NA	CASSLAGNTEAFF
TRBV6-5	TRBJ2-5	TRBD1	CASRGQGNGQETQYF
TRBV2	TRBJ2-2	TRBD1	CASRETGGSTGELFF
TRBV19	TRBJ2-7	NA	CASTSGTPNKYEQYF
TRBV30	TRBJ2-3	TRBD2	CAWSVKRGGTDTQYF
TRBV25-1	TRBJ1-6	TRBD1	CASSEWGQGNSPLHF
TRBV7-6	TRBJ1-6	TRBD1	CASSRARDSNSPLHF
TRBV10-2	TRBJ1-2	NA	CASRGEGVGGYTF
TRBV30	TRBJ2-7	NA	CAWSVLGESEQYF
TRBV5-4	TRBJ2-3	TRBD2	CASSSGGSTLDTQYF
TRBV6-5	TRBJ2-2	NA	CASSSTHGRELFF
TRBV5-1	TRBJ2-5	NA	CASSLGLVSGETQYF
TRBV6-1	TRBJ2-7	NA	CASRIGGPNYEQYF
TRBV29-1	TRBJ1-5	NA	CSVEATGEEPQHF
TRBV12-5	TRBJ1-1	TRBD1	CASGLPRGQGGSNTEAFF
TRBV5-6	TRBJ1-6	TRBD1	CASSSVPGQGSPLHF
TRBV5-1	TRBJ2-7	TRBD1	CASYDPGPGGAEQYF